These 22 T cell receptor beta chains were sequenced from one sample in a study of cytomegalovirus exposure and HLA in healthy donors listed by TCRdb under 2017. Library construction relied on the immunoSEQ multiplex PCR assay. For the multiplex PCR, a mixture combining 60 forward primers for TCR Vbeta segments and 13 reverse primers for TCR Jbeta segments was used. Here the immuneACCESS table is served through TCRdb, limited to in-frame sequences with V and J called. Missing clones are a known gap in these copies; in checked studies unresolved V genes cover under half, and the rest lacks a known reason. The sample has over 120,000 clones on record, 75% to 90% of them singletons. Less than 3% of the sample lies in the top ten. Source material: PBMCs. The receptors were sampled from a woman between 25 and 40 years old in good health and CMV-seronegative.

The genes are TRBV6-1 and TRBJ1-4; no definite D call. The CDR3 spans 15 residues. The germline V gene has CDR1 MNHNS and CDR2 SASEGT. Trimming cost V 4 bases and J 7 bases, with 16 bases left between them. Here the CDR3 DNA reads TGTGCCAGCAGTGGCACATTCGACCTAGGTGAAAAACTGTTTTTT. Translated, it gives CASSGTFDLGEKLFF.

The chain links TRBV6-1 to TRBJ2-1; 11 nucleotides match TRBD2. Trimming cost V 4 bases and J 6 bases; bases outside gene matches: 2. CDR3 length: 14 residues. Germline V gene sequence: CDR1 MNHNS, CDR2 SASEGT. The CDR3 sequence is CASSVAGGGNEQFF. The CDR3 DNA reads TGTGCCAGCAGTGTAGCGGGAGGGGGCAATGAGCAGTTCTTC.

CDR3 residues: CASSRSTGPSYEQYF. As DNA, the CDR3 is TGCGCCAGCAGCCGGTCGACAGGACCCTCCTACGAGCAGTACTTC. The chain has TRBV5-1 and TRBJ2-5; a possible D gene is TRBD1 (6 bases). TRBJ2-7 matches the DNA end more closely, so the J call is doubtful. Germline loops: CDR1 SGHRS, CDR2 YFSETQ. The CDR3 is 15 amino acids.

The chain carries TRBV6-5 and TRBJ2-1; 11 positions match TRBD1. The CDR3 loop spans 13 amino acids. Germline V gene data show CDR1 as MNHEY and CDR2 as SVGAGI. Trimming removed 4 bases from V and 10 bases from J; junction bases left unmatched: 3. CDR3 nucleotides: TGTGCCAGCAGTTGGGACAGGGGGAGGGAGCAGTTCTTC. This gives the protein CASSWDRGREQFF.

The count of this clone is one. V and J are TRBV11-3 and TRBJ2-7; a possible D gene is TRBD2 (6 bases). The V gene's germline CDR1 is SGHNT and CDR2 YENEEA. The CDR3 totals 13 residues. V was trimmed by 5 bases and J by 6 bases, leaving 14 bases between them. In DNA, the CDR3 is TGTGCCAGCAGCCGGAGGGCAGGAACCGAGCAGTACTTC. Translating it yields CASSRRAGTEQYF. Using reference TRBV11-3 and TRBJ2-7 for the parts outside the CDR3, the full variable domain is EAGVVQSPRYKIIEKKQPVAFWCNPISGHNTLYWYLQNLGQGPELLIRYENEEAVDDSQLPKDRFSAERLKGVDSTLKIQPAELGDSAVYLCASSRRAGTEQYFGPGTRLTVT.

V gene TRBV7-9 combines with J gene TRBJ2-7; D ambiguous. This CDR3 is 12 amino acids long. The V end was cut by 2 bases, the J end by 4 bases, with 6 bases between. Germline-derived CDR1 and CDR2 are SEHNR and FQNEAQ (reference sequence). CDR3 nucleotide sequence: TGTGCCAGCAGCTTATCCATGTACGAGCAGTACTTC. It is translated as CASSLSMYEQYF.

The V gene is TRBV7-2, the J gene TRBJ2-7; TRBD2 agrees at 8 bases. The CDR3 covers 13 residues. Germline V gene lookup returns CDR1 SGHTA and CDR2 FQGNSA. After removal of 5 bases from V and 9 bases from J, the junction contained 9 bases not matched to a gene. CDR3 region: CASSPEAGEPQYF. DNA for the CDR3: TGTGCCAGCAGCCCCGAAGCGGGAGAGCCGCAGTACTTC.

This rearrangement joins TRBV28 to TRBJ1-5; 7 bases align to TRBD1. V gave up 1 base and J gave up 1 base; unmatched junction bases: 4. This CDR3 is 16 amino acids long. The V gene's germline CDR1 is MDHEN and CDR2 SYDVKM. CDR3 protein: CASSLLKGASNQPQHF. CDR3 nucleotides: TGTGCCAGCAGTTTATTGAAGGGGGCGAGCAATCAGCCCCAGCATTTT.

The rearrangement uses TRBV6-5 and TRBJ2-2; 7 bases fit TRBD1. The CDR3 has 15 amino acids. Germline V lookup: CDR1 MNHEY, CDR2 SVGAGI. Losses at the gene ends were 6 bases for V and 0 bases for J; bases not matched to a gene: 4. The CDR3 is CASSRDSPNTGELFF. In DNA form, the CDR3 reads TGTGCCAGCAGCCGGGACAGCCCGAACACCGGGGAGCTGTTTTTT.

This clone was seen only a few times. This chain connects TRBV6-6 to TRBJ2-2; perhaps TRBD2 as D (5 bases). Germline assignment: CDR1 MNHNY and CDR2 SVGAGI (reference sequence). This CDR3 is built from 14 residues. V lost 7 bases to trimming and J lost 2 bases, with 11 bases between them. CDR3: CASTTGLNTGELFF. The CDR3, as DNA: TGTGCCAGCACCACCGGACTCAACACCGGGGAGCTGTTTTTT.

In DNA, the CDR3 is TGTGCCAGCAGTGAAGGGGGCTGGGATGAAGCTTTCTTT. Translation: CASSEGGWDEAFF. This chain uses TRBV2 with TRBJ1-1, with D possibly matching TRBD1 (5 bases). The V and J ends lost 1 base and 7 bases respectively, with 10 bases between them. The germline V gene encodes CDR1 SNHLY and CDR2 FYNNEI. The CDR3 has 13 residues.

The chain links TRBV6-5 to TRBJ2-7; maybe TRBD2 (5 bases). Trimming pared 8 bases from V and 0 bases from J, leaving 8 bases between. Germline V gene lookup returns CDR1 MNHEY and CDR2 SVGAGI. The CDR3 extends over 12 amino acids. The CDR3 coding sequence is TGTGCCAGCGGACTTTTCTCCTACGAGCAGTACTTC. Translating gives CASGLFSYEQYF.

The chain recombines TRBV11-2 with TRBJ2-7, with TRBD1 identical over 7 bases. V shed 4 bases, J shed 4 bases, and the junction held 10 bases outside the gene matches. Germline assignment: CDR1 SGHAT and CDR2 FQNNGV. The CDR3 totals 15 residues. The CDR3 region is CASSSEPGQMYEQYF. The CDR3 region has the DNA TGTGCCAGCAGCTCCGAACCGGGACAGATGTACGAGCAGTACTTC. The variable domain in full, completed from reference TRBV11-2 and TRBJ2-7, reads EAGVAQSPRYKIIEKRQSVAFWCNPISGHATLYWYQQILGQGPKLLIQFQNNGVVDDSQLPKDRFSAERLKGVDSTLKIQPAKLEDSAVYLCASSSEPGQMYEQYFGPGTRLTVT.

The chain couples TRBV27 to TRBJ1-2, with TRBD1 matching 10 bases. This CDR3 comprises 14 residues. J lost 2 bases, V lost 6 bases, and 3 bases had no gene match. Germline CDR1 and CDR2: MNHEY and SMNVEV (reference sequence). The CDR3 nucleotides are TGTGCCAGCAGGCGACAGGGGGCCAACTATGGCTACACCTTC. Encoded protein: CASRRQGANYGYTF.

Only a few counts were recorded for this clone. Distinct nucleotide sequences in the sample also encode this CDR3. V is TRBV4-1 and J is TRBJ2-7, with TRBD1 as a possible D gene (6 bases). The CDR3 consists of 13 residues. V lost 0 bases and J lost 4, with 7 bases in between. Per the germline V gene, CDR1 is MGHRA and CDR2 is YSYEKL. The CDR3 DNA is TGCGCCAGCAGCCAAGAGAGGGGGTACGAGCAGTACTTC. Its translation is CASSQERGYEQYF.

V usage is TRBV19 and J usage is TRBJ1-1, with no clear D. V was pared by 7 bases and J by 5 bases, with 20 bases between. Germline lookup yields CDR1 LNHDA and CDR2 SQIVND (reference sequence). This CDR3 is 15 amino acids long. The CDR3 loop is CASNLVAGPGTEAFF. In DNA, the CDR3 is TGTGCCAGTAATCTCGTCGCGGGCCCGGGAACTGAAGCTTTCTTT. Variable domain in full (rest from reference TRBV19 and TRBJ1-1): DGGITQSPKYLFRKEGQNVTLSCEQNLNHDAMYWYRQDPGQGLRLIYYSQIVNDFQKGDIAEGYSVSREKKESFPLTVTSAQKNPTAFYLCASNLVAGPGTEAFFGQGTRLTVV.

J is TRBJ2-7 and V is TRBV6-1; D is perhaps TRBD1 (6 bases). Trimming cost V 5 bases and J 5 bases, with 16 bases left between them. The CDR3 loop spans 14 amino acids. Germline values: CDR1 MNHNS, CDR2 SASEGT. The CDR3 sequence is CASSTRHREHEQYF. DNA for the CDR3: TGTGCCAGCAGTACTAGGCACAGGGAGCACGAGCAGTACTTC.

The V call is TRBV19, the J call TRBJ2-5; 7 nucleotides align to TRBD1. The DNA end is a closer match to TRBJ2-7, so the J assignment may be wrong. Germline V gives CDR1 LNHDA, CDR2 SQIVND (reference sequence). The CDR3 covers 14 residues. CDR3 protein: CATRKGAGGNEQYF. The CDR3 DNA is TGTGCCACCAGAAAGGGGGCAGGGGGTAACGAGCAGTACTTC.

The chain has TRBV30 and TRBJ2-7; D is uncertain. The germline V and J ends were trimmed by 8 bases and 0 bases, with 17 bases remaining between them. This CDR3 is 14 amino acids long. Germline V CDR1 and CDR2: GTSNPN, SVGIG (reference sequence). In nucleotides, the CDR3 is TGTGCCCGGAAAGTGAGAGGCTTCTCCTACGAGCAGTACTTC. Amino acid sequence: CARKVRGFSYEQYF.

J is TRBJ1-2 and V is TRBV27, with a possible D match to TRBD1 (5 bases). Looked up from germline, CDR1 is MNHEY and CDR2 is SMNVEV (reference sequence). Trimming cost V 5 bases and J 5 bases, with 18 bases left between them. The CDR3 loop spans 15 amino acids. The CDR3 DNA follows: TGTGCCAGCAGTCAGGGACTTCCAACGGGTTATGGCTACACCTTC. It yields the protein CASSQGLPTGYGYTF.

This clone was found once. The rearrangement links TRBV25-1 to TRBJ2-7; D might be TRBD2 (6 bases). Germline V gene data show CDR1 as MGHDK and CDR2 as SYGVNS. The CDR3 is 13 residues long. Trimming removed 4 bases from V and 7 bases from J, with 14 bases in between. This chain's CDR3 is CASSAGTPEEQYF. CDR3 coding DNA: TGTGCCAGCAGTGCTGGGACTCCCGAGGAGCAGTACTTC.

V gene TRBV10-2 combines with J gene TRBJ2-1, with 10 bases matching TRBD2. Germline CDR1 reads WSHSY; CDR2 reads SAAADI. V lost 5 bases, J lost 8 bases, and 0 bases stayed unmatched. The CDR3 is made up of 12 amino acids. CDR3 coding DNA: TGCGCCAGCAGTCTAGCGGGAGATGAGCAGTTCTTC. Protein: CASSLAGDEQFF.